The clone carrying this T cell receptor (beta chain) was picked up a small number of times. The antigen remains undetermined. The beta constant-region primer was an equimolar mix of two oligonucleotides covering TRBC1 and TRBC2. The ligated cDNA underwent four PCR rounds using SP2 and nested alpha and beta constant-region primers. TCRdb independently ran MiXCR on the UMI-ligation and nested PCR reads; one entry per CDR3 protein. This sample carries 98,000 or so distinct CDR3 sequences, roughly 15% of them seen once, and the ten largest clones take roughly 2.8%. The data stem from a study of naive and memory T cell subsets. Trimming took off 1 base at V and 10 bases at J, with 20 bases between the two ends. The CDR3 length is 16 residues. CDR1 and CDR2 (germline): LGHDT, YNNKEL (reference sequence). Study conclusions and caveats: Naive repertoires, especially CD8, held a few larger clonotypes, possibly memory cells re-expressing CD45RA.

Sequencing was performed on naive CD8+ T cells from blood. The V and J genes are TRBV3-1 and TRBJ2-1, with D perhaps matching TRBD2 (5 bases). This TCR derives from a human donor in good health. CDR3 sequence: CASSQGPGLVGAEQFF. The CDR3 coding sequence is TGTGCCAGCAGCCAAGGCCCCGGACTCGTAGGTGCGGAGCAGTTCTTC.